The rows below give T cell receptor beta chains drawn from one sample of a study of control samples from healthy donors and cancer patients. Sequencing used immunoSEQ multiplex PCR; TCRdb keeps in-frame clones, though not all of them. The table has 230,000 or so clones, 85% to 95% seen once; the top ten hold roughly 1.6%. Sequencing was done on a sample of blood. These receptor sequences come from a man aged 45 to 65 in good health. The CDR3 runs from the conserved cysteine through the conserved F or W. Each record gives: V gene, J gene, CDR3 protein.

TRBV7-8	TRBJ2-1	CASSSQGRGNEQFF
TRBV19	TRBJ1-6	CASSISTRGTNSPLHF
TRBV9	TRBJ2-3	CASSPGQGDTQYF
TRBV28	TRBJ2-1	CASISQNNNEQFF
TRBV10-3	TRBJ2-3	CATWTLSTDTQYF
TRBV28	TRBJ1-6	CASTTTGGHSPLHF
TRBV6-5	TRBJ1-1	CASSQQGNTEAFF
TRBV10-1	TRBJ2-3	CASSDIRGLSTDTQYF
TRBV18	TRBJ1-2	CASSRTGEGYTF
TRBV18	TRBJ2-3	CASSPPSTDTQYF
TRBV5-1	TRBJ2-7	CASSFPGTTYEQYF
TRBV2	TRBJ1-2	CASSDVTGTYGYTF